Presented here are 17 T cell receptor beta chains from one specimen sequenced in a study of cytomegalovirus exposure and HLA in healthy donors. The PCR had 60 Vbeta and 13 Jbeta primers. TCRdb keeps only in-frame clones here, not all; method: immunoSEQ multiplex PCR. The data contain under 70,000 clones, more than 60% of them seen just once; the ten biggest clones take up about 5%. Material: PBMCs. The receptors were gathered from a male donor in good health and CMV-seropositive.

CDR3 DNA: TGTGCCAGCTCACAAGGGACTAGCGGGGGGATCACAGATACGCAGTATTTT. Its translation: CASSQGTSGGITDTQYF. V is TRBV18 and J is TRBJ2-3; TRBD2 aligns across 15 bases. There are 17 residues in the CDR3. After removal of 4 bases from V and 2 bases from J, the junction contained 4 bases not matched to a gene. Germline V gives CDR1 KGHSH, CDR2 LQKENI. Variable domain in full (rest from reference TRBV18 and TRBJ2-3): NAGVMQNPRHLVRRRGQEARLRCSPMKGHSHVYWYRQLPEEGLKFMVYLQKENIIDESGMPKERFSAEFPKEGPSILRIQQVVRGDSAAYFCASSQGTSGGITDTQYFGPGTRLTVL.

The chain couples TRBV11-3 to TRBJ2-5, with D possibly matching TRBD2 (5 bases). The CDR3 consists of 16 residues. The V end lost 1 base, the J end lost 1 base, and 13 bases lay between the germline ends. CDR1 is SGHNT, CDR2 YENEEA, per germline. CDR3 nucleotide sequence: TGTGCCAGCAGCTTAGGTGGAGGCCGACTCCAAGAGACCCAGTACTTC. As protein: CASSLGGGRLQETQYF.

This chain joins TRBV30 and TRBJ1-5, with 8 positions matching TRBD1. CDR3 size: 13 residues. J was trimmed by 11 bases and V by 0 bases; bases with no gene match: 6. Germline assignment: CDR1 GTSNPN and CDR2 SVGIG (reference sequence). Here the CDR3 DNA reads TGTGCCTGGAGTGTACAGGGGGTGGTGGCCCAGCATTTT. Translation: CAWSVQGVVAQHF.

This rearrangement joins TRBV2 to TRBJ2-7; 8 bases are shared with TRBD1. Germline V gene data show CDR1 as SNHLY and CDR2 as FYNNEI. The CDR3 is made up of 14 amino acids. V dropped 6 bases and J dropped 5; count of bases not matched to a gene: 9. As DNA, the CDR3 is TGTGCCAGCAGGGCCCGGACAGGGAACAACGAGCAGTACTTC. It is translated as CASRARTGNNEQYF.

This chain uses TRBV9 with TRBJ2-7; maybe TRBD2 (7 bases). Trimming took 1 base from V and 4 from J, leaving 15 bases between them. Germline CDR1 reads SGDLS; CDR2 reads YYNGEE. The CDR3 has 15 residues. The DNA for the CDR3 is TGTGCCAGCAGCGTATCTGCGGGGGCGTTATACGAGCAGTACTTC. Protein product: CASSVSAGALYEQYF.

The CDR3 is CSVEGNLGAGCGYTF. For the CDR3, the DNA is TGCAGCGTTGAAGGGAACTTAGGGGCAGGCTGTGGCTACACCTTC. The V and J genes are TRBV29-1 and TRBJ1-2; D is possibly TRBD1 (5 bases). The CDR3 sequence is 15 residues long. Germline assignment: CDR1 SQVTM and CDR2 ANQGSEA. Trimming pared 1 base from V and 7 bases from J, leaving 19 bases between.

V gene TRBV5-5 combines with J gene TRBJ2-1; 7 nucleotides align to TRBD2. Trimming took 1 base from V and 2 from J; bases not matched to a gene: 3. The CDR3 covers 15 residues. Germline loops: CDR1 SGHKS, CDR2 YYEKEE (reference sequence). The CDR3 loop is CASSLSGVPYNEQFF. DNA of the CDR3: TGTGCCAGCAGCTTGAGCGGGGTCCCCTACAATGAGCAGTTCTTC.

This clone appeared a few times. V usage is TRBV28 and J usage is TRBJ1-2; the match to TRBD1 covers 9 bases. This CDR3 has 19 amino acids. V lost 6 bases to trimming and J lost 5 bases; unmatched junction nucleotides: 22. The V gene's germline CDR1 is MDHEN and CDR2 SYDVKM. The CDR3 DNA is TGTGCCAGCAGCCCATGGGGGACAGGGATGATTAAGAAGGAGTATGGCTACACCTTC. It is translated as CASSPWGTGMIKKEYGYTF.

The chain has TRBV25-1 and TRBJ2-6, with 11 positions matching TRBD2. The CDR3 length is 18 residues. CDR1 and CDR2 (germline): MGHDK, SYGVNS. Unmatched junction bases numbered 5, after V lost 3 bases and J lost 1 base. The CDR3 DNA is TGTGCCAGCAGTGACCTAGCGGGGGGCCGTTCTGGGGCCAACGTCCTGACTTTC. This gives the protein CASSDLAGGRSGANVLTF.

This clone was counted a few times. The rearrangement links TRBV28 to TRBJ2-1; D is undetermined. This CDR3 contains 12 residues. The V gene lost 4 bases and the J gene lost 12 bases, with 13 bases spanning the gap. CDR1 MDHEN and CDR2 SYDVKM come from the germline V gene. The CDR3 region has the DNA TGTGCCAGCAGTTCCACAGTCGTGGGGCAGTTCTTC. This gives the protein CASSSTVVGQFF.

The chain carries TRBV5-1 and TRBJ1-4; D is unclear. Germline CDR1 and CDR2: SGHRS and YFSETQ. V dropped 0 bases and J dropped 4 bases, with 10 bases sitting between them. The CDR3 has 15 amino acids. The CDR3 sequence: CASSLAGTDNEKLFF. As DNA, the CDR3 is TGCGCCAGCAGCTTGGCCGGTACAGATAATGAAAAACTGTTTTTT.

The J gene is TRBJ2-1, the V gene TRBV9, with TRBD2 matching over 9 bases. The germline V gene has CDR1 SGDLS and CDR2 YYNGEE. The CDR3 loop spans 15 amino acids. The V gene end was trimmed by 3 bases and the J gene end by 1 base; junction bases not matched to a gene: 2. Written as DNA, the CDR3 is TGTGCCAGCAGCGAAGCGGGGGGTTCCTACAATGAGCAGTTCTTC. This translates into CASSEAGGSYNEQFF.

The V call is TRBV29-1, the J call TRBJ2-7; 8 nucleotides match TRBD1. This CDR3 has 13 amino acids. Trimming took 7 bases from V and 0 from J; bases not matched to a gene: 5. Germline lookup yields CDR1 SQVTM and CDR2 ANQGSEA. In nucleotides, the CDR3 is TGCAGCGCCGGACAGGGATTCTCCTACGAGCAGTACTTC. The encoded protein is CSAGQGFSYEQYF.

This sequence joins TRBV11-2 and TRBJ1-1; possibly TRBD1 for D (5 bases). CDR3 length: 16 residues. The germline V gene encodes CDR1 SGHAT and CDR2 FQNNGV. V lost 5 bases to trimming and J lost 7 bases, with 23 bases between them. CDR3 nucleotide sequence: TGTGCCAGCAGCGGAGGGGAAATTCTTGGGGTTGGTGAAGCTTTCTTT. Its translation: CASSGGEILGVGEAFF.

The chain couples TRBV29-1 to TRBJ1-2, with D tentatively TRBD1 (5 bases). The CDR3 runs to 13 residues. Per germline, CDR1 SQVTM and CDR2 ANQGSEA. Trimming shortened V by 7 bases and J by 4 bases, and 16 bases separated the two germline ends. CDR3 sequence reads: CSAVGGSGYGYTF. As DNA, the CDR3 is TGCAGCGCCGTCGGGGGTTCGGGCTATGGCTACACCTTC. Combining the CDR3 with reference TRBV29-1 and TRBJ1-2 gives the whole variable domain SAVISQKPSRDICQRGTSLTIQCQVDSQVTMMFWYRQQPGQSLTLIATANQGSEATYESGFVIDKFPISRPNLTFSTLTVSNMSPEDSSIYLCSAVGGSGYGYTFGSGTRLTVV.

The chain links TRBV7-2 to TRBJ2-3; 14 bases map to TRBD2. This CDR3 has 16 residues. V was clipped by 5 bases and J by 7 bases; unmatched bases: 8. In germline, CDR1 is SGHTA, CDR2 FQGNSA. The CDR3 nucleotides are TGTGCCAGCAGCCCACGACTAGCGGGGGGGCTGAATACGCAGTATTTT. It translates to CASSPRLAGGLNTQYF.

This chain links TRBV5-4 with TRBJ1-1, with D uncertain. V was clipped by 4 bases and J by 8 bases, with 15 bases between them. Germline V gives CDR1 SGHNT, CDR2 YYREEE (reference sequence). The CDR3 extends over 13 amino acids. CDR3 nucleotide sequence: TGTGCCAGCAGCCCCTCCGAGAGGGCCGAAGCTTTCTTT. It codes for CASSPSERAEAFF.